This record covers a single T cell receptor (beta chain). This sample is drawn from a study of cytomegalovirus exposure and HLA in healthy donors. The germline V gene has CDR1 SQVTM and CDR2 ANQGSEA. V lost 6 bases to trimming and J lost 5 bases; unmatched junction nucleotides: 8. CDR3 length: 13 residues. The study ran its PCR with 60 Vbeta and 13 Jbeta primers. The method was immunoSEQ multiplex PCR; TCRdb's version includes in-frame clones alone and lacks a portion of them. The top ten clones hold around 5% of a sample with over 100,000 clones, about 74% of them seen once. The clonotype comes from a man younger than 40 in good health and CMV-seropositive. The specimen was PBMCs. This sequence joins TRBV29-1 and TRBJ2-5, with 8 positions matching TRBD2. Here the CDR3 reads CSVSGGGGETQYF. The CDR3 DNA reads as TGCAGCGTCTCCGGGGGCGGGGGGGAGACCCAGTACTTC.